This T cell receptor beta chain was observed in a study of Graves' ophthalmopathy and Graves' hyperthyroidism. V shed 8 bases and J shed 2 bases, with 11 bases lying between them. The CDR3 is made up of 13 amino acids. Using RNA transcripts, the TCR beta CDR3 regions were amplified. HTBI primers primed a first-round RT-PCR, and a second-round multiplex PCR followed. Each CDR3 protein is one row after TCRdb ran MiXCR on the multiplex PCR reads. Of 40,000 to 45,000 distinct CDR3 sequences in the sample, over 40% are singletons; the top ten hold roughly 18%. This clonotype has ten or more counts. The sequence was obtained from an adult man with Graves' ophthalmopathy. Sequencing used peripheral blood. The V gene is TRBV12-3 or TRBV12-4, the J gene TRBJ2-3; maybe TRBD2 (5 bases). The CDR3 nucleotides are TGTGCCAGCCAGGAGGTTCCCACAGATACGCAGTATTTT. Translated: CASQEVPTDTQYF.